A single sample gave rise to the 4 T cell receptor beta chains below, sequenced in a study of tissue T cells after allogeneic stem cell transplantation. Time point meaning: mouse harvest day 7 after allogeneic transplant. Mouse grafts combined 10^7 T-cell-depleted bone marrow cells with 10^6 splenic CD5+ T cells. The repertoire was sequenced with immunoSEQ multiplex PCR; TCRdb's copy has only in-frame clones and lacks some. The data show 4,000 to 5,000 clones, 55% to 60% seen once. The sequencing input was spleen. These receptors were obtained from a female BALB/c mouse given C57BL/6 T cells with graft-versus-host disease after an allogeneic hematopoietic cell transplant.

A few counts support this clone. Germline and genes here are mouse. The read finishes 1 residue shy of the CDR3 end, and the germline J gene is used to complete it. The chain combines TRBV31 with TRBJ2-7, with a possible D match to TRBD1 (7 bases). Germline-derived CDR1 and CDR2 are GKSSPN and SITVG. This CDR3 comprises 14 residues. The V gene lost 0 bases and the J gene lost 2 bases, with 11 bases spanning the gap. The CDR3 bases that were read are TGTGCCTGGAGTCTAAATAGGGGGCCCTATGAACAGTAC. This encodes CAWSLNRGPYEQY. The CDR3, in full, reads CAWSLNRGPYEQYF.

Details on this clone: Mouse gene names and germline throughout. The CDR3 goes on 1 residue after the read ends, and that part is filled in from the germline J gene. The chain employs TRBV13-1 and TRBJ1-1; tentative D call: TRBD1 (6 bases). Trimming shortened V by 1 base and J by 11 bases, and 12 bases separated the two germline ends. The germline V gene encodes CDR1 NSHNY and CDR2 SYGAGN. The length of the CDR3 is 12 residues. The CDR3 sequence is CASSDRAGEVFF. The DNA read from the CDR3 is TGTGCCAGCAGTGATAGGGCAGGGGAGGTCTTC.

There are a few counts of this clone. Gene labels here are mouse ones. The read halts 1 residue ahead of the CDR3 end, with the missing end drawn from the germline J gene. V is TRBV23 and J is TRBJ2-7; TRBD2 is the table's D call, not checked against the DNA. The length of the CDR3 is 14 residues. Germline CDR1 and CDR2: KGHTA and FQNQQP. CDR3 DNA (partial): TGCTCCAGCAGTCAACGACTGGGGCCCGAGGAACAGTAC. Protein sequence: CSSSQRLGPEEQY. The full CDR3 reads CSSSQRLGPEEQYF.

As to this clone: Any gene name here is a mouse gene name. The read falls 1 residue short of the CDR3 end, and the missing part is taken from the germline J gene. The gene calls are TRBV4 and TRBJ2-2; 10 nucleotides align to TRBD2. Germline V gene lookup returns CDR1 LGHDT and CDR2 YNNKQL (reference sequence). J was trimmed by 5 bases and V by 4 bases; bases with no gene match: 1. CDR3 length equals 14 residues. CDR3 bases read: TGTGCCAGCAGCTTGACTGGGGGGACCGGGCAGCTCTAC. Encoded protein: CASSLTGGTGQLY. The CDR3 in full is CASSLTGGTGQLYF. Full variable domain (rest looked up from reference TRBV4 and TRBJ2-2): ETAVFQTPNYHVTQVGNEVSFNCKQTLGHDTMYWYKQDSKKLLKIMFSYNNKQLIVNETVPRRFSPQSSDKAHLNLRIKSVEPEDSAVYLCASSLTGGTGQLYFGEGSKLTVL.